A single sample is the source of the 7 T cell receptor beta chains below, sequenced in a study of shared clonotypes between healthy human individuals. TCRdb keeps only in-frame clones here, not all; method: immunoSEQ multiplex PCR. The repertoire has 1,500,000 or so clones, more than 95% of them found once; the top ten carry approximately 1%. The sample comprised naive CD4+ T cells sorted from blood. The sample's subset: CD45RA+ positively selected. These receptors all come from a man under 40 in good health.

The chain couples TRBV2 to TRBJ1-5; a weak D match, TRBD1 (5 bases). Deletions cut 0 bases from V and 0 bases from J, with 21 bases between. CDR3 length: 20 amino acids. Looked up from germline, CDR1 is SNHLY and CDR2 is FYNNEI. The CDR3 is CASSEALGDRIFYSNQPQHF. The CDR3 nucleotides are TGTGCCAGCAGTGAAGCGCTTGGGGACCGCATATTTTATAGCAATCAGCCCCAGCATTTT. Looking up the rest from reference TRBV2 and TRBJ1-5 gives the full variable domain: EPEVTQTPSHQVTQMGQEVILRCVPISNHLYFYWYRQILGQKVEFLVSFYNNEISEKSEIFDDQFSVERPDGSNFTLKIRSTKLEDSAMYFCASSEALGDRIFYSNQPQHFGDGTRLSIL.

CDR3 amino acids: CASSQEGYFYNEQFF. CDR3 coding DNA: TGTGCCAGCAGCCAAGAGGGCTACTTCTACAATGAGCAGTTCTTC. This chain uses TRBV14 with TRBJ2-1; D is undetermined. The CDR3 covers 15 residues. Germline loops: CDR1 SGHDN, CDR2 FVKESK. The V gene lost 0 bases and the J gene lost 3 bases, with 9 bases spanning the gap.

The chain uses TRBV11-2 and TRBJ1-5, with D hard to call. V lost 5 bases to trimming and J lost 4 bases, with 6 bases between them. This CDR3 region has 12 residues. CDR1 SGHAT and CDR2 FQNNGV come from the germline V gene. Here the CDR3 reads CASSDLNQPQHF. The CDR3 DNA is TGTGCCAGCAGCGATCTTAATCAGCCCCAGCATTTT.

The rearrangement joins TRBV11-3 to TRBJ2-3, with D possibly TRBD2 on 6 matching bases. The CDR3 runs 15 residues. V shed 1 base and J shed 1 base, with 9 bases lying between them. Germline V gene sequence: CDR1 SGHNT, CDR2 YENEEA. This CDR3 reads CASSLAGGGTDTQYF. As DNA, the CDR3 is TGTGCCAGCAGCTTAGCCGGGGGTGGCACAGATACGCAGTATTTT.

The chain is built from TRBV5-4 and TRBJ2-1; perhaps D is TRBD1 or TRBD2 (5 bases each). V gave up 1 base and J gave up 10 bases, with 15 bases separating them. Germline lookup yields CDR1 SGHNT and CDR2 YYREEE (reference sequence). The CDR3 length is 14 residues. CDR3 DNA: TGTGCCAGCAGCTTGATCAGGGACGTAAAGGAGCAGTTCTTC. Residues: CASSLIRDVKEQFF.

The chain employs TRBV5-1 and TRBJ2-7, with a possible D match to TRBD1 (6 bases). V lost 6 bases, J lost 1 base, and 11 bases lay in between. The CDR3 is 13 amino acids. The germline CDR1 and CDR2 sequences are SGHRS and YFSETQ. This CDR3 is CASTPQGSYEQYF. CDR3 bases: TGCGCCAGCACCCCCCAGGGGTCCTACGAGCAGTACTTC. Drawing the rest from reference TRBV5-1 and TRBJ2-7, the complete variable domain is KAGVTQTPRYLIKTRGQQVTLSCSPISGHRSVSWYQQTPGQGLQFLFEYFSETQRNKGNFPGRFSGRQFSNSRSEMNVSTLELGDSALYLCASTPQGSYEQYFGPGTRLTVT.

The chain has TRBV6-1 and TRBJ2-2, with 13 bases fitting TRBD2. Germline V gene sequence: CDR1 MNHNS, CDR2 SASEGT. Trimming took 7 bases from V and 6 from J; bases not matched to a gene: 5. This CDR3 is built from 15 residues. The CDR3, as DNA: TGTGCCAGCACCACAGGACTAGCGGGAGCCGGGGAGCTGTTTTTT. This gives the protein CASTTGLAGAGELFF.